The present entry profiles one TCR beta chain with its context. Its antigen is unidentified. The record originates from a study of T-cell reconstitution after alpha-beta-depleted transplantation in children. Study results and limitations: Some patients' high day-60 TCRbeta diversity was attributed to recipient cells surviving conditioning.

Germline V gene data show CDR1 as KGHDR and CDR2 as SFDVKD. There are 14 residues in the CDR3. Trimming removed 4 bases at V and 5 bases at J, with 13 bases between. Library preparation (for TCRbeta) was performed with unique molecular identifiers. MiXCR, run by TCRdb on the PCR reads, gives a single entry per CDR3 protein. The repertoire holds hundreds of thousands of distinct CDR3 sequences, around 13% seen once, with about 0.77% in the top ten. The chain uses TRBV24-1 and TRBJ1-1, with D perhaps TRBD1 (5 bases). The starting material was PBMCs, obtained before TCRalphabeta/CD19-depleted stem cell transplant. The clonotype was recovered from a girl aged 2-9 years with congenital amegakaryocytic thrombocytopenia, due to receive a stem cell transplant. CDR3 sequence: CATSDDSGLTEAFF. For the CDR3, the DNA is TGTGCCACCAGTGACGACTCGGGGCTGACTGAAGCTTTCTTT.